This T cell receptor beta chain came from a study of T-cell reconstitution after alpha-beta-depleted transplantation in children. Regarding the study as a whole: Reported findings indicate that, about two months after transplant, alpha-beta T cells came from several hundred expanded clones, which were derived from non-depleted graft cells. Surviving thymic progenitors and recipient T cells were the source of high TCRbeta diversity at day 60 in some patients. Once a year had passed after transplant, T-cell counts and diversity came mostly from newly produced T cells.

Preparation of the TCRbeta library involved a method that used unique molecular identifiers. TCRdb recomputed calls from the PCR reads with MiXCR, one row per CDR3 protein. The data contain 800,000 to 1,000,000 distinct CDR3 sequences, roughly 29% of them singletons. This clonotype appeared a few times. What it binds is unknown. Germline CDR1 is SGHAT and CDR2 is FQNNGV. This CDR3 has 17 residues. V was clipped by 1 base and J by 5 bases; unmatched bases: 9. V is TRBV11-2 and J is TRBJ2-3; 10 bases are a match to TRBD2. The sample consisted of PBMCs, mostly from graft donor cells, taken 360 days after TCRalphabeta/CD19-depleted stem cell transplant. This TCR derives from a boy under two years old who had a stem cell transplant for SCID, so the T cells may come from the graft donor. CDR3 sequence: CASSLGLAGAGGDTQYF. The CDR3 region has the DNA TGTGCCAGCAGCTTAGGACTAGCGGGCGCCGGGGGAGATACGCAGTATTTT.